Shown below are 28 T cell receptor beta chains from a single sample sequenced in a study of T-cell reconstitution after alpha-beta-depleted transplantation in children. Using unique molecular identifiers, the investigators prepared the TCRbeta library. TCRdb re-derived calls from the PCR reads in MiXCR, one entry per CDR3 protein. The data show some 590,000 distinct CDR3 sequences, about 10% seen once. This sample comprised PBMCs from the stem cell graft donor, obtained from the stem cell graft. Every receptor here comes from a human donor who donated a stem cell graft to a child with acute myeloid leukemia.

The V gene is TRBV29-1, the J gene TRBJ2-3; TRBD2 is a possible D gene (5 bases). The germline CDR1 and CDR2 sequences are SQVTM and ANQGSEA. The CDR3 is 12 amino acids. V was trimmed by 2 bases and J by 6 bases, leaving 9 bases between them. For the CDR3, the DNA is TGCAGCGTTGAAAGATCGGGGGATACGCAGTATTTT. Protein product: CSVERSGDTQYF.

This chain connects TRBV29-1 to TRBJ2-1; TRBD2 might be the D (6 bases). In germline, CDR1 is SQVTM, CDR2 ANQGSEA. This CDR3 has 13 amino acids. The V end was cut by 7 bases, the J end by 0 bases, with 10 bases between. CDR3 residues: CSGRDFSYNEQFF. The CDR3 DNA follows: TGCAGCGGCCGGGACTTCTCCTACAATGAGCAGTTCTTC.

There are many counts of this clonotype. The chain couples TRBV18 to TRBJ2-1, with 14 bases fitting TRBD2. Germline values: CDR1 KGHSH, CDR2 LQKENI. This CDR3 region has 18 residues. Trimming at V came to 1 base and at J to 7 bases, leaving 9 bases not matched to a gene. CDR3 bases: TGTGCCAGCTCACCACGAGTGGGACTAGCGGGAGTGGGAAATGAGCAGTTCTTC. Its protein product is CASSPRVGLAGVGNEQFF.

The rearrangement uses TRBV7-9 and TRBJ2-5; TRBD2 is a possible D gene (7 bases). The ends were cut back, 6 bases at V and 5 bases at J, with 16 bases in the middle. Germline lookup yields CDR1 SEHNR and CDR2 FQNEAQ (reference sequence). This CDR3 spans 14 amino acids. CDR3 coding DNA: TGTGCCAGCAGTACCTTCAGGGGAGGGGAGACCCAGTACTTC. This encodes CASSTFRGGETQYF.

The chain carries TRBV9 and TRBJ2-3; TRBD1 matches 8 bases. The germline V gene has CDR1 SGDLS and CDR2 YYNGEE. The CDR3 consists of 15 residues. J was trimmed by 1 base and V by 6 bases; bases with no gene match: 7. The CDR3 sequence: CASTPVGQGTDTQYF. In DNA form, the CDR3 reads TGTGCCAGCACCCCGGTGGGACAGGGCACAGATACGCAGTATTTT.

This clonotype was seen a few times. V and J are TRBV27 and TRBJ2-1; 11 bases fit TRBD2. Germline V gives CDR1 MNHEY, CDR2 SMNVEV (reference sequence). The CDR3 length is 18 residues. The V and J ends lost 7 bases and 0 bases, in that order; junction bases with no gene match: 11. CDR3: CASNRLAGGGSSYNEQFF. The CDR3, as DNA: TGTGCCAGCAATAGGCTAGCGGGGGGAGGGAGCTCCTACAATGAGCAGTTCTTC.

This clonotype was observed a handful of times. The rearrangement uses TRBV9 and TRBJ1-2; TRBD1 is a possible D gene (6 bases). V lost 4 bases to trimming and J lost 8 bases, with 24 bases between them. The V gene's germline CDR1 is SGDLS and CDR2 YYNGEE. The CDR3 contains 16 residues. The CDR3, as DNA: TGTGCCAGCAGCCCAACTCCGGACAGCTACACGAGGGGCTACACCTTC. Translation: CASSPTPDSYTRGYTF.

Ten or more counts support this clonotype. Here the CDR3 reads CATRGTGTDTQYF. The DNA for the CDR3 is TGTGCCACCAGGGGGACAGGCACAGATACGCAGTATTTT. The chain recombines TRBV24-1 with TRBJ2-3; 7 positions agree with TRBD1. This CDR3 contains 13 residues. Unmatched junction bases numbered 1, after V lost 7 bases and J lost 1 base. CDR1 is KGHDR, CDR2 SFDVKD, per germline.

In this sample, this clonotype turned up a few times. The rearrangement uses TRBV5-1 and TRBJ2-1; no reliable D call. V was trimmed by 5 bases and J by 8 bases, leaving 11 bases between them. Germline V CDR1 and CDR2: SGHRS, YFSETQ. The CDR3 covers 12 residues. The CDR3 here is CASSYPGDEQFF. CDR3 DNA: TGCGCCAGCAGTTACCCGGGCGATGAGCAGTTCTTC.

This clonotype was detected only a few times. This sequence joins TRBV6-5 and TRBJ1-2; 9 bases are a match to TRBD1. Germline lookup yields CDR1 MNHEY and CDR2 SVGAGI. CDR3 size: 12 residues. The V segment lost 10 bases and the J segment 4 bases; nucleotides outside the gene matches: 4. DNA for the CDR3: TGTGCCACTTCGGACAGGGGCTATGGCTACACCTTC. Its translation is CATSDRGYGYTF.

This rearrangement joins TRBV6-1 to TRBJ2-3, with D possibly TRBD1 on 5 matching bases. Trimming stripped 4 bases from V and 0 bases from J, with 8 bases between. The CDR3 has 14 residues. Germline assignment: CDR1 MNHNS and CDR2 SASEGT. The CDR3 protein is CASSATESTDTQYF. CDR3 sequence (DNA): TGTGCCAGCAGTGCGACAGAGAGCACAGATACGCAGTATTTT.

The CDR3 bases are TGTGCCAGCAGCCCCGGTAGCGGGAGTAGGGGCGGGGAGCAGTTCTTC. Translating it yields CASSPGSGSRGGEQFF. The V gene is TRBV7-6, the J gene TRBJ2-1, with TRBD2 matching over 9 bases. The CDR3 covers 16 residues. The germline V gene encodes CDR1 SGHVS and CDR2 FNYEAQ. V lost 5 bases to trimming and J lost 10 bases; unmatched junction nucleotides: 15.

The chain has TRBV24-1 and TRBJ2-5; D possibly uses TRBD1 or TRBD2 (5 bases each). V was trimmed by 2 bases and J by 2 bases, leaving 8 bases between them. Looked up from germline, CDR1 is KGHDR and CDR2 is SFDVKD. The CDR3 contains 14 residues. CDR3 sequence: CATSDWDEQETQYF. In DNA form, the CDR3 reads TGTGCCACCAGTGATTGGGACGAACAAGAGACCCAGTACTTC.

This chain connects TRBV6-1 to TRBJ2-6, with 9 bases that match TRBD1. The CDR3 extends over 18 amino acids. V dropped 4 bases and J dropped 1; count of bases not matched to a gene: 8. Germline V CDR1 and CDR2: MNHNS, SASEGT. The CDR3 protein is CASSGAQGAFSGANVLTF. CDR3 DNA: TGTGCCAGCAGTGGGGCACAGGGGGCTTTTTCTGGGGCCAACGTCCTGACTTTC.

The chain carries TRBV10-3 and TRBJ2-3; 7 bases agree with TRBD2. CDR1 ENHRY and CDR2 SYGVKD come from the germline V gene. The junction had 7 bases not matched to a gene; V was cut back by 2 bases and J by 8 bases. This CDR3 region has 14 residues. In nucleotides, the CDR3 is TGTGCCATCAGTGAGGCCCTACTAGCGAGTACGCAGTATTTT. Its protein product is CAISEALLASTQYF.

This clonotype showed up many times. The chain is built from TRBV12-5 and TRBJ2-1; D unclear. V shed 1 base and J shed 0 bases, with 4 bases lying between them. Germline V gives CDR1 LGHNT, CDR2 FRNRAP. The CDR3 covers 14 residues. This chain's CDR3 is CASGLGLSYNEQFF. Written as DNA, the CDR3 is TGTGCTAGTGGTTTGGGACTCTCCTACAATGAGCAGTTCTTC.

This clonotype was seen only a few times. The chain is built from TRBV6-2 or TRBV6-3 and TRBJ2-1; 8 nucleotides line up with TRBD1. Germline assignment: CDR1 MNHEY and CDR2 SVGEGT. This CDR3 has 15 residues. Germline trimming cut 4 bases from V and 4 bases from J; bases unmatched to any gene: 6. In DNA form, the CDR3 reads TGTGCCAGCAGTTCATTCCAGGGGGCGTACAATGAGCAGTTCTTC. Protein product: CASSSFQGAYNEQFF.

This clonotype has a handful of counts. V gene TRBV20-1 combines with J gene TRBJ2-1; perhaps TRBD2 as D (5 bases). Deletions cut 1 base from V and 1 base from J, with 14 bases between. CDR3 length: 16 residues. Germline V gives CDR1 DFQATT, CDR2 SNEGSKA (reference sequence). DNA of the CDR3: TGCAGTGCTAGAGCCCCCTTGAGGGTTTCCTACAATGAGCAGTTCTTC. Translated, it gives CSARAPLRVSYNEQFF.

This clonotype appeared many times. This chain joins TRBV6-6 and TRBJ2-2; D call uncertain. The CDR3 loop spans 13 amino acids. Trimming took off 8 bases at V and 6 bases at J, with 13 bases between the two ends. Per the germline V gene, CDR1 is MNHNY and CDR2 is SVGAGI (reference sequence). CDR3 protein: CASFSLGSGELFF. CDR3 DNA sequence: TGTGCCAGCTTTTCCCTTGGGTCCGGGGAGCTGTTTTTT.

This clonotype rates as medium-sized. This sequence joins TRBV6-4 and TRBJ2-7, with 10 bases aligning to TRBD2. V dropped 6 bases and J dropped 5; count of bases not matched to a gene: 7. Looked up from germline, CDR1 is MRHNA and CDR2 is SNTAGT. The CDR3 contains 14 residues. For the CDR3, the DNA is TGTGCCAGCAGCCCGGGACTAGCGTCAAACGAGCAGTACTTC. Protein sequence: CASSPGLASNEQYF.

This clonotype was counted many times. The V gene is TRBV20-1, the J gene TRBJ1-2; possible D gene TRBD1, 5 bases. There are 12 residues in the CDR3. V lost 5 bases and J lost 2, with 9 bases in between. Germline CDR1 reads DFQATT; CDR2 reads SNEGSKA (reference sequence). The CDR3 DNA is TGCAGTGCTTCGACAGAGAACTATGGCTACACCTTC. Translation gives CSASTENYGYTF.

Points on this clonotype: Possible read error: a much larger clone is one base away. J is TRBJ1-2 and V is TRBV29-1; 9 bases are shared with TRBD1. CDR3 size: 12 residues. Looked up from germline, CDR1 is SQVTM and CDR2 is ANQGSEA. V dropped 7 bases and J dropped 4; count of bases not matched to a gene: 4. As DNA, the CDR3 is TGCAGCGCCGGGACAGGGTCCTATGGCTACACCTTC. Its translation is CSAGTGSYGYTF.

The J gene is TRBJ2-1, the V gene TRBV20-1; D tentatively reads TRBD1 or TRBD2 (5 bases each). The CDR3 extends over 16 amino acids. Germline CDR1 is DFQATT and CDR2 is SNEGSKA (reference sequence). V was trimmed by 4 bases and J by 3 bases, leaving 19 bases between them. The chain's CDR3 is CSANHRDLGVYNEQFF. The CDR3 coding sequence is TGCAGTGCTAATCATCGGGACCTAGGTGTCTACAATGAGCAGTTCTTC.

This clonotype was found a few times. The chain joins TRBV2 to TRBJ2-1, with D tentatively TRBD2 (6 bases). From germline, CDR1 is SNHLY and CDR2 FYNNEI. Trimming took off 11 bases at V and 7 bases at J, with 12 bases between the two ends. The CDR3 consists of 11 residues. Written as DNA, the CDR3 is TGTGCCGGGGGGAGATCGAATGAGCAGTTCTTC. It specifies CAGGRSNEQFF.

This clonotype came up many times. The chain employs TRBV2 and TRBJ2-5; D not resolved. V dropped 1 base and J dropped 6 bases, with 0 bases sitting between them. The germline CDR1 and CDR2 sequences are SNHLY and FYNNEI. The CDR3 spans 10 residues. The CDR3 DNA follows: TGTGCCAGCAGTGAAGAGACCCAGTACTTC. It codes for CASSEETQYF.

This clonotype has only a few counts. The rearrangement joins TRBV6-2 or TRBV6-3 to TRBJ2-5, with TRBD2 matching over 7 bases. Trimming at V came to 0 bases and at J to 5 bases, leaving 9 bases not matched to a gene. The CDR3 is 16 residues long. The V gene's germline CDR1 is MNHEY and CDR2 SVGEGT. The CDR3 DNA follows: TGTGCCAGCAGTTACTCGAGTAACACCGGGGGGGAGACCCAGTACTTC. Amino acid sequence: CASSYSSNTGGETQYF.

Many counts were recorded for this clonotype. CDR3 sequence reads: CASSLGAGDGNEQFF. The CDR3 DNA follows: TGTGCCAGCAGCTTAGGGGCAGGGGACGGCAATGAGCAGTTCTTC. The chain links TRBV7-9 to TRBJ2-1; possible D gene TRBD1, 6 bases. The CDR3 consists of 15 residues. The V gene lost 1 base and the J gene lost 6 bases, with 13 bases spanning the gap. Looked up from germline, CDR1 is SEHNR and CDR2 is FQNEAQ (reference sequence).

This clonotype has just a few counts. This chain uses TRBV7-2 with TRBJ2-1, with TRBD2 matching over 12 bases. Trimming cost V 2 bases and J 5 bases; bases outside gene matches: 4. The CDR3 totals 16 residues. Germline V gene lookup returns CDR1 SGHTA and CDR2 FQGNSA. CDR3 protein: CASSLRLAGGDNEQFF. The CDR3 nucleotides read TGTGCCAGCAGCTTAAGGCTAGCGGGAGGGGACAATGAGCAGTTCTTC.